These 15 T cell receptor beta chains originate from one sample sequenced in a study of brain metastases from non-small cell lung cancer. Profiling relied on immunoSEQ multiplex PCR, and the TCRdb table lists in-frame clones only, not all of them. The table has over 1,000 clones, roughly nine tenths seen once. Sequenced input: tumor-adjacent normal tissue. These receptors originate from a donor aged 40 or over with non-small cell lung cancer.

To note about this clone: Its ends do not fully match the called genes, so a read error is possible. The gene calls are TRBV4-2 and TRBJ1-1; maybe TRBD1 (5 bases). The CDR3 extends over 21 amino acids. Germline-derived CDR1 and CDR2 are LGHNA and YNFKEQ. The CDR3 loop is CVSSQRSGTGLGDAEDTEAFF. The DNA for the CDR3 is TGTGTCAGCAGTCAAAGGTCCGGGACCGGATTAGGAGATGCGGAGGACACTGAAGCTTTCTTT.

This clone was detected once. As DNA, the CDR3 is TGTGCCAGTAGTACCCGACAGGGTGGAGGTGAAAAACTGTTTTTT. Its translation: CASSTRQGGGEKLFF. V usage is TRBV19 and J usage is TRBJ1-4, with 7 bases aligning to TRBD1. Trimming cost V 4 bases and J 7 bases; bases outside gene matches: 9. The germline V gene has CDR1 LNHDA and CDR2 SQIVND (reference sequence). CDR3 length: 15 amino acids.

The chain carries TRBV27 and TRBJ2-3, with D possibly matching TRBD2 (6 bases). The CDR3 length is 13 residues. CDR1 is MNHEY, CDR2 SMNVEV, per germline (reference sequence). V lost 8 bases and J lost 4, with 13 bases in between. This CDR3 is CASAGPGADTQYF. The CDR3 DNA reads TGTGCCAGCGCGGGACCCGGGGCAGATACGCAGTATTTT.

The V gene is TRBV24-1, the J gene TRBJ2-7; the D is unclear. From germline, CDR1 is KGHDR and CDR2 SFDVKD. Trimming pared 3 bases from V and 3 bases from J, leaving 14 bases between. The CDR3 is 15 amino acids. This CDR3 is CATSDARASVYEQYF. The CDR3 DNA is TGTGCCACCAGTGATGCAAGGGCTTCGGTCTACGAGCAGTACTTC.

The rearrangement uses TRBV6-2 or TRBV6-3 and TRBJ2-1, with TRBD1 as a possible D gene (6 bases). From germline, CDR1 is MNHEY and CDR2 SVGEGT. With 4 bases removed from V and 4 bases from J, the gap between germline ends came to 17 bases. The CDR3 has 16 amino acids. CDR3 sequence reads: CASSSIQGRGYNEQFF. The CDR3, as DNA: TGTGCCAGCAGTTCTATACAGGGAAGAGGGTACAATGAGCAGTTCTTC.

The chain uses TRBV7-9 and TRBJ2-5; TRBD2 matches 10 bases. Germline assignment: CDR1 SEHNR and CDR2 FQNEAQ (reference sequence). The V and J ends lost 5 bases and 5 bases, in that order; junction bases with no gene match: 11. The CDR3 has 16 amino acids. The CDR3 bases are TGTGCCAGCAGCCTGCTGAGTAGCGGGGGGAAGGAGACCCAGTACTTC. Encoded protein: CASSLLSSGGKETQYF.

The rearrangement links TRBV9 to TRBJ2-5; 9 bases are a match to TRBD2. This CDR3 comprises 18 residues. V lost 0 bases and J lost 4; bases outside the gene matches: 13. Germline loops: CDR1 SGDLS, CDR2 YYNGEE. DNA of the CDR3: TGTGCCAGCAGCGTAGAAGGCGGCGGGGGGGCCTCGAGAGAGACCCAGTACTTC. This translates into CASSVEGGGGASRETQYF.

The V gene is TRBV7-2, the J gene TRBJ2-1; tentative D call: TRBD1 (5 bases). V was shortened by 1 base and J by 9 bases, with 7 bases between the two germline ends. The germline CDR1 and CDR2 sequences are SGHTA and FQGNSA. The CDR3 contains 12 residues. CDR3 bases: TGTGCCAGCAGCTTAGGAAGGGGTGAGCAGTTCTTC. Translated, it gives CASSLGRGEQFF.

The chain uses TRBV7-9 and TRBJ1-3; D is possibly TRBD1 (5 bases). There are 16 residues in the CDR3. Deletions cut 2 bases from V and 4 bases from J, with 15 bases between. Germline CDR1 SEHNR, CDR2 FQNEAQ (reference sequence). This CDR3 reads CASSLSSGVEGNTIYF. DNA for the CDR3: TGTGCCAGCAGCTTATCCTCGGGGGTAGAGGGAAACACCATATATTTT.

The chain carries TRBV7-2 and TRBJ1-2, with 9 bases that match TRBD1. V lost 3 bases and J lost 8; bases outside the gene matches: 10. The V gene's germline CDR1 is SGHTA and CDR2 FQGNSA. This CDR3 region has 15 residues. CDR3 DNA sequence: TGTGCCAGCAGCTTTTCAGGGGGACAGGGTGGAGGCTACACCTTC. Amino acid sequence: CASSFSGGQGGGYTF.

The DNA of the CDR3 is TGCAGTGCTAGTATTAGAGCGGTAGAGACCCAGTACTTC. It specifies CSASIRAVETQYF. V is TRBV20-1 and J is TRBJ2-5; D may be TRBD2 (5 bases). This CDR3 region has 13 residues. CDR1 DFQATT and CDR2 SNEGSKA come from the germline V gene (reference sequence). The ends were cut back, 3 bases at V and 4 bases at J, with 12 bases in the middle.

The rearrangement joins TRBV19 to TRBJ2-3, with D possibly matching TRBD2 (7 bases). In germline, CDR1 is LNHDA, CDR2 SQIVND (reference sequence). The ends were cut back, 1 base at V and 0 bases at J, with 11 bases in the middle. The CDR3 is made up of 16 amino acids. In DNA form, the CDR3 reads TGTGCCAGTAGTATAGGAGGGGGGGCTAGCACAGATACGCAGTATTTT. This translates into CASSIGGGASTDTQYF.

This chain links TRBV6-5 with TRBJ2-7; D is ambiguous. The germline gives CDR1 MNHEY, CDR2 SVGAGI. Deletions cut 7 bases from V and 2 bases from J, with 12 bases between. The CDR3 runs to 13 residues. The DNA of the CDR3 is TGTGCCAGCACCTCTCGTGGGCCCTACGAGCAGTACTTC. This gives the protein CASTSRGPYEQYF.

The chain couples TRBV4-3 to TRBJ2-7; 7 bases match TRBD2. The CDR3 runs to 17 residues. V lost 0 bases and J lost 2; bases outside the gene matches: 10. Germline lookup yields CDR1 LGHNA and CDR2 YSLEER. The CDR3 spells CASSQDVVGTNPYEQYF. The CDR3 nucleotides are TGCGCCAGCAGCCAAGACGTAGTAGGGACTAATCCCTACGAGCAGTACTTC.

The V gene is TRBV2, the J gene TRBJ2-3; the D call may be TRBD1 or TRBD2 (5 bases each). CDR3 length equals 17 residues. From germline, CDR1 is SNHLY and CDR2 FYNNEI. V lost 10 bases to trimming and J lost 2 bases, with 25 bases between them. Here the CDR3 reads CATVRGRGARDTDTQYF. Written as DNA, the CDR3 is TGTGCCACTGTCAGAGGGCGAGGGGCCCGCGACACAGATACGCAGTATTTT.